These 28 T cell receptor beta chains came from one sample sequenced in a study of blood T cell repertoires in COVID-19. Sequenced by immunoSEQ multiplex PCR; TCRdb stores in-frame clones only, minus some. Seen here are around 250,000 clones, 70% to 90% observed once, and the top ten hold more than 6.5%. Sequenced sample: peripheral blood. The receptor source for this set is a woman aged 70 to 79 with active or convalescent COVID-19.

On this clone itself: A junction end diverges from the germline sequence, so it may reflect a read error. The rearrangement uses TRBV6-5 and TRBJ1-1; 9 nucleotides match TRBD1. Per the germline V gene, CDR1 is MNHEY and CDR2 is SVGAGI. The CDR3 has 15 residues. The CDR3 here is CATHGGDRVNAEAFF. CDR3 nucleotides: TGTGCCACCCACGGGGGGGACAGGGTGAACGCTGAAGCTTTCTTT.

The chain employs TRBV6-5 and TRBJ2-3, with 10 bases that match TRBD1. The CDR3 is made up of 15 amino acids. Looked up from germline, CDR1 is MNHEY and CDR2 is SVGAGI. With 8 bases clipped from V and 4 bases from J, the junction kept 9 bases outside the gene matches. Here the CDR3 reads CASSHGDRGSDTQYF. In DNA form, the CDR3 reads TGTGCCAGCTCTCACGGGGACAGGGGTTCAGATACGCAGTATTTT.

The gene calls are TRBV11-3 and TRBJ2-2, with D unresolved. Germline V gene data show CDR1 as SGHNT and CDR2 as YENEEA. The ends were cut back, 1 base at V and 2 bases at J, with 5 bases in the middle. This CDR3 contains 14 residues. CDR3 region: CASSLVTNTGELFF. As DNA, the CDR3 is TGTGCCAGCAGCTTAGTTACTAACACCGGGGAGCTGTTTTTT.

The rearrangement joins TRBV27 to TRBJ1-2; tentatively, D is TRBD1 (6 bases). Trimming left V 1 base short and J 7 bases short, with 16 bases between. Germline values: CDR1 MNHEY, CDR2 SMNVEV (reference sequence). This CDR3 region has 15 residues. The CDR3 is CASSLWGGTSSGYTF. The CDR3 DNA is TGTGCCAGCAGTTTATGGGGGGGGACAAGTAGTGGCTACACCTTC.

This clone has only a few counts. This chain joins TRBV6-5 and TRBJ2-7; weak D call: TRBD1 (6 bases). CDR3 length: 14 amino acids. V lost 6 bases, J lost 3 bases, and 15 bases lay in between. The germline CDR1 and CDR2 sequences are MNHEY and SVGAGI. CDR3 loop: CASSQLQGNYEQYF. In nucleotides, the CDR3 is TGTGCCAGCAGCCAACTACAGGGCAACTACGAGCAGTACTTC.

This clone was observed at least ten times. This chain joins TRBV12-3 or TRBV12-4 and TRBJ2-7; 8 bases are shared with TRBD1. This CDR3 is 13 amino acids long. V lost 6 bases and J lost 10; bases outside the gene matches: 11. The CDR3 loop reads CASSQIRGLGQYF. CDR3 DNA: TGTGCCAGCAGCCAAATCAGGGGGCTGGGTCAGTACTTC.

CDR3 nucleotide sequence: TGCGCCAGCAGCAGCGAGGCCGGCGCAGCAGATACGCAGTATTTT. Translating it yields CASSSEAGAADTQYF. The chain is built from TRBV5-1 and TRBJ2-3; D is undetermined. Germline CDR1 reads SGHRS; CDR2 reads YFSETQ. The CDR3 contains 15 residues. V shed 4 bases and J shed 4 bases, with 16 bases lying between them.

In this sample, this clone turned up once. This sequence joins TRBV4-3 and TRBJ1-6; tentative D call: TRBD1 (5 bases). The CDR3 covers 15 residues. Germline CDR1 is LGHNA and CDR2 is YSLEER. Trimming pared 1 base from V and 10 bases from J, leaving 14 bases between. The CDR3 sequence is CASSQVSGLNSPLHF. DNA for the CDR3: TGCGCCAGCAGCCAAGTATCAGGGTTGAACTCACCCCTCCACTTT.

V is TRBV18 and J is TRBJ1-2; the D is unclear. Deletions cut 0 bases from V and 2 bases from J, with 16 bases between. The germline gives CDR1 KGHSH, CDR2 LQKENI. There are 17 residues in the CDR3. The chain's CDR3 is CASSPPSLQNPNYGYTF. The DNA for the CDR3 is TGTGCCAGCTCACCACCTTCCCTCCAGAATCCGAACTATGGCTACACCTTC.

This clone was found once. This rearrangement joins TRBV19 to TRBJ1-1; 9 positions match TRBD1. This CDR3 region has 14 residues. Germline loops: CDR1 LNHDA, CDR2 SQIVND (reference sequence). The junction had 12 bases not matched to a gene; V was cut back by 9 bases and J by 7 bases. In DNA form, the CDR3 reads TGTGCCAGCAAAGAGACAGGGGGGGCGAATGAAGCTTTCTTT. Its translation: CASKETGGANEAFF.

The CDR3 DNA is TGTGCCAGCTCACCGGAAAGGGGAGGCTCTGGGGCCAACGTCCTGACTTTC. Protein: CASSPERGGSGANVLTF. This rearrangement joins TRBV18 to TRBJ2-6, with a weak D call TRBD2 (6 bases). The CDR3 spans 17 residues. V was pared by 3 bases and J by 0 bases, with 12 bases between. The germline V gene has CDR1 KGHSH and CDR2 LQKENI.

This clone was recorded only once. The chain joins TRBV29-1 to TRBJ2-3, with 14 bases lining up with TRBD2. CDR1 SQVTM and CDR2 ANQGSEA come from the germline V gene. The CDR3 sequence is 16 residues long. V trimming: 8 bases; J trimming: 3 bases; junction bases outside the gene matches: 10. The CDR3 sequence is CSTLGGTSGGTDTQYF. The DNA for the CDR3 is TGCAGCACCCTTGGGGGGACTAGCGGGGGTACAGATACGCAGTATTTT.

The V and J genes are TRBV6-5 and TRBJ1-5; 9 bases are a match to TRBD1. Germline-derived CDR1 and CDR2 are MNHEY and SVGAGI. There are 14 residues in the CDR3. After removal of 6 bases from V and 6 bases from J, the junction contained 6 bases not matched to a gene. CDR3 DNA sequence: TGTGCCAGCAGCCCCGGACAGGGGAGTCAGCCCCAGCATTTT. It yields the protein CASSPGQGSQPQHF.

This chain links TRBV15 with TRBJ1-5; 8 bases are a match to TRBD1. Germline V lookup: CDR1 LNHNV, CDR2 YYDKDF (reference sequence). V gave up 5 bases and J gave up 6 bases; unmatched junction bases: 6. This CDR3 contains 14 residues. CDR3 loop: CATSWTGRTQPQHF. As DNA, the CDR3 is TGTGCCACCAGCTGGACAGGGCGGACTCAGCCCCAGCATTTT.

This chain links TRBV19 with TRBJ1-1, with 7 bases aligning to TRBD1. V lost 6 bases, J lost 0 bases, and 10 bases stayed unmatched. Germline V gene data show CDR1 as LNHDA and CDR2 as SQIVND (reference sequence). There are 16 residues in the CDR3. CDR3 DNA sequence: TGTGCCAGTAGCCACAGGGGTCGGGTAGTGAACACTGAAGCTTTCTTT. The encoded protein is CASSHRGRVVNTEAFF.

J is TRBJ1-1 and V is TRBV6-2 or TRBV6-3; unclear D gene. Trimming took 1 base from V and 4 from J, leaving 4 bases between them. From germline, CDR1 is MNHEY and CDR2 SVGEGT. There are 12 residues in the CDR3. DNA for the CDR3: TGTGCCAGCAGTTACTTCAGCACTGAAGCTTTCTTT. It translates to CASSYFSTEAFF.

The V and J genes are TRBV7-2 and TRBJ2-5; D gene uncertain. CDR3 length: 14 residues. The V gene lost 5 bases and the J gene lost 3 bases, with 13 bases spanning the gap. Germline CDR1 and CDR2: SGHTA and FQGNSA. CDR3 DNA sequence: TGTGCCAGCAGCCGGAACAGTATTGAAGAGACCCAGTACTTC. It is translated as CASSRNSIEETQYF.

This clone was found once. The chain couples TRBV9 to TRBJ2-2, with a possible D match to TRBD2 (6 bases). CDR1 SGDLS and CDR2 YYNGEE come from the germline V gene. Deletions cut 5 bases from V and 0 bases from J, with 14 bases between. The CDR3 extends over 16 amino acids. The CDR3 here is CASRTGPGANTGELFF. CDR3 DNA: TGTGCCAGCAGAACCGGGCCGGGGGCGAACACCGGGGAGCTGTTTTTT.

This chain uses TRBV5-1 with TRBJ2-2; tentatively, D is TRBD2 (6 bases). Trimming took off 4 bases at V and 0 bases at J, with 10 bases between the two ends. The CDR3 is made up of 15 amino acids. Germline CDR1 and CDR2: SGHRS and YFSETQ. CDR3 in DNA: TGCGCCAGCAGCCAGACTAGTTCGAACACCGGGGAGCTGTTTTTT. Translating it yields CASSQTSSNTGELFF.

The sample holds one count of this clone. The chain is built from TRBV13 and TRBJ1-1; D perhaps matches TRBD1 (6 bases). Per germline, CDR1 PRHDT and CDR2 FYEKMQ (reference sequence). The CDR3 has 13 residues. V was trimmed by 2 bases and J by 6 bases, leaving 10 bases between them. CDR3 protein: CASSLQGWAEAFF. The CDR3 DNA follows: TGTGCCAGCAGCTTACAGGGGTGGGCTGAAGCTTTCTTT.

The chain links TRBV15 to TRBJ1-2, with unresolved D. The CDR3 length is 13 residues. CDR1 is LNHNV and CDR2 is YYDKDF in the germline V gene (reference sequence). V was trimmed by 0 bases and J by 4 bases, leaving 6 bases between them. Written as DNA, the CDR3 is TGTGCCACCAGCAGAGATCCCCGCTATGGCTACACCTTC. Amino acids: CATSRDPRYGYTF.

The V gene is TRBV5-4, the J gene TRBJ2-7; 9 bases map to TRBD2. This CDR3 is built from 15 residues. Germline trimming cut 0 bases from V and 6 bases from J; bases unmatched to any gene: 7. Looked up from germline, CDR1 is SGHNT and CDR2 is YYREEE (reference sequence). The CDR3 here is CASSLAGVAGVEQYF. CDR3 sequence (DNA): TGTGCCAGCAGCTTGGCTGGGGTAGCGGGGGTCGAGCAGTACTTC.

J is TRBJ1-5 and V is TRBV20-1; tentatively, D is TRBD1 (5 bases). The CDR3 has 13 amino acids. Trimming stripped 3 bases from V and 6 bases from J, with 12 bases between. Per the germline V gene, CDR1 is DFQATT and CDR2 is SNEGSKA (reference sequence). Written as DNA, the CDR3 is TGCAGTGCTAGTGTACAGGAGAGTCAGCCCCAGCATTTT. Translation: CSASVQESQPQHF.

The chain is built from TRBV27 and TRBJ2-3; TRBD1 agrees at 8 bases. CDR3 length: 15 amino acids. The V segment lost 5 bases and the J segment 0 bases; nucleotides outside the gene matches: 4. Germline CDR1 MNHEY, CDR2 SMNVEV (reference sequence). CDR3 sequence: CASSIRTGSTDTQYF. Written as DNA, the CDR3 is TGTGCCAGCAGTATTAGGACAGGGAGCACAGATACGCAGTATTTT.

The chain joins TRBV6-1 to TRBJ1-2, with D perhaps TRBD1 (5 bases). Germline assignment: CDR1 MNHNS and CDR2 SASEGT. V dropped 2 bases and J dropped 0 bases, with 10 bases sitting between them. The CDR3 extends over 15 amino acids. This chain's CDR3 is CASSERGDANYGYTF. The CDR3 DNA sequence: TGTGCCAGCAGTGAACGGGGGGACGCTAACTATGGCTACACCTTC.

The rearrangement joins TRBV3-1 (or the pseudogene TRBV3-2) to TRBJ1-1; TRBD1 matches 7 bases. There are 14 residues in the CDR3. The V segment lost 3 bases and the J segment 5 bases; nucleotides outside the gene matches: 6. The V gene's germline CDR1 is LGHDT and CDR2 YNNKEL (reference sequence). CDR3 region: CASSQVRGRTEAFF. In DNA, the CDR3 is TGTGCCAGCAGCCAGGTCAGGGGGAGGACTGAAGCTTTCTTT.

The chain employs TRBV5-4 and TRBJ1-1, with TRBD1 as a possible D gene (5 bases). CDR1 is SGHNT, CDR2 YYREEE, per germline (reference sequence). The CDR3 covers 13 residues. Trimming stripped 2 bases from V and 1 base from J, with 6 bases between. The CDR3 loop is CASSLQENTEAFF. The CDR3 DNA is TGTGCCAGCAGCTTACAGGAGAACACTGAAGCTTTCTTT.

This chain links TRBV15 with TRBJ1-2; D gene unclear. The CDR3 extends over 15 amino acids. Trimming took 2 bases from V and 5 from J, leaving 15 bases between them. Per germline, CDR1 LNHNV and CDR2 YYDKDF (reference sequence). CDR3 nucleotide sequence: TGTGCCACCAGCAGATCACAGAATTCTTTGTATGGCTACACCTTC. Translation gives CATSRSQNSLYGYTF.